The 3 T cell receptor beta chains below come from one sample, sequenced in a study of beta chain features in type 1 diabetes (dated by TCRdb to the late 2010s). The paper's findings and limits, for the study overall: In all four CD4+ subsets, TCRB CDR3 length was moderately but significantly shorter in type 1 diabetes patients.

The library was prepared using the immunoSEQ multiplex PCR assay. The High Capacity cDNA Reverse Transcription Kit was used to reverse transcribe all of the isolated RNA, meaning that expressed TCRB transcripts were what got sequenced. TCRdb limited this immuneACCESS table to in-frame rearrangements with V and J called. A share of clones is missing; checked studies link under half to unresolved V genes, and the rest is unexplained. The sample yields approximately 240,000 clones; roughly 17% were counted once. The ten largest clonotypes hold about 0.092% of the sample. No antigen is known for these receptors. Sequencing used naive CD4+ T cells from blood. The cell subset or site label corresponds to: true naive CD4+ T cells. These receptors came from a man under 40 with type 1 diabetes.

This clone was counted a few times. The J gene is TRBJ2-6, the V gene TRBV9, with D tentatively TRBD1 or TRBD2 (5 bases each). This CDR3 region has 17 residues. Germline V CDR1 and CDR2: SGDLS, YYNGEE. V was clipped by 6 bases and J by 3 bases, with 19 bases between them. CDR3 protein: CASTRGQGLFGANVLTF. Here the CDR3 DNA reads TGTGCCAGCACTAGAGGGCAGGGATTATTTGGGGCCAACGTCCTGACTTTC.

This clone has a handful of counts. The J gene is TRBJ1-4, the V gene TRBV7-9; no firm D call. Germline-derived CDR1 and CDR2 are SEHNR and FQNEAQ (reference sequence). CDR3 size: 12 residues. The V gene lost 1 base and the J gene lost 5 bases, with 2 bases spanning the gap. CDR3 sequence: CASSLVNEKLFF. CDR3 DNA: TGTGCCAGCAGCTTAGTAAATGAAAAACTGTTTTTT.

This clone has just a few counts. This chain uses TRBV7-9 with TRBJ1-5; the D is unclear. Trimming stripped 1 base from V and 4 bases from J, with 5 bases between. Germline V gene lookup returns CDR1 SEHNR and CDR2 FQNEAQ (reference sequence). This CDR3 is built from 13 residues. The CDR3 is CASSLVGNQPQHF. CDR3 DNA sequence: TGTGCCAGCAGCTTAGTAGGTAATCAGCCCCAGCATTTT. Combining the CDR3 with reference TRBV7-9 and TRBJ1-5 gives the whole variable domain DTGVSQNPRHKITKRGQNVTFRCDPISEHNRLYWYRQTLGQGPEFLTYFQNEAQLEKSRLLSDRFSAERPKGSFSTLEIQRTEQGDSAMYLCASSLVGNQPQHFGDGTRLSIL.